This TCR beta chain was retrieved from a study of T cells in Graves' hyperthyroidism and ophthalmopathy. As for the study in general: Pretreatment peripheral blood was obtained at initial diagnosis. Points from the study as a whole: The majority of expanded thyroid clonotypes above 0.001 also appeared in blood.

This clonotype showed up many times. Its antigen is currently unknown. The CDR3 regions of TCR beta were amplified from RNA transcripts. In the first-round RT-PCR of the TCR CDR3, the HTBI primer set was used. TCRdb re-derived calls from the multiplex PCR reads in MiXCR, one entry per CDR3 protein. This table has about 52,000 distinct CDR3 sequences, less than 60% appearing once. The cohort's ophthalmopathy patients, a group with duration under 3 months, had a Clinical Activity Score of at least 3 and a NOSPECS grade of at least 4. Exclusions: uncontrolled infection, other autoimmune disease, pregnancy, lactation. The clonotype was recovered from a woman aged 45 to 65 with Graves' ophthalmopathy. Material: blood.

CDR3: CASRYRGLGETQYF. CDR3 bases: TGTGCCAGCAGATACAGGGGACTAGGGGAGACCCAGTACTTC. The chain couples TRBV12-3 or TRBV12-4 to TRBJ2-5, with D perhaps matching TRBD2 (8 bases). V was pared by 6 bases and J by 5 bases, with 16 bases between. This CDR3 region has 14 residues.